The next 25 T cell receptor beta chains were all read from a single sample in a study of blood T cell repertoires in COVID-19. Produced via immunoSEQ multiplex PCR; TCRdb's table is partial and in-frame only. The repertoire consists of 150,000 to 200,000 clones, with over 70% occurring once and the leading ten covering about 6.3%. Sequencing was done on a sample of peripheral blood. These receptors originate from a man aged 55 to 70 with acute or convalescent COVID-19.

V usage is TRBV4-1 and J usage is TRBJ2-1; 10 nucleotides agree with TRBD2. The CDR3 has 16 residues. With V trimmed by 3 bases and J by 1 base, 3 bases remained unmatched. Germline lookup yields CDR1 MGHRA and CDR2 YSYEKL. CDR3 protein: CASSHTLAGSYNEQFF. The CDR3 coding sequence is TGCGCCAGCAGCCACACACTAGCGGGATCCTACAATGAGCAGTTCTTC.

V usage is TRBV15 and J usage is TRBJ1-5; TRBD1 matches 10 bases. With V trimmed by 7 bases and J by 1 base, 10 bases remained unmatched. This CDR3 has 17 residues. The germline gives CDR1 LNHNV, CDR2 YYDKDF (reference sequence). The CDR3 DNA is TGTGCCACCACTACTCGGGACAGGGGATGGAGCAATCAGCCCCAGCATTTT. This encodes CATTTRDRGWSNQPQHF.

This chain links TRBV7-9 with TRBJ1-4; D gene ambiguous. Trimming took off 2 bases at V and 4 bases at J, with 14 bases between the two ends. Per germline, CDR1 SEHNR and CDR2 FQNEAQ (reference sequence). There are 16 residues in the CDR3. In DNA form, the CDR3 reads TGTGCCAGCAGCTTAAGTCACGGAGGGCTTAATGAAAAACTGTTTTTT. Protein product: CASSLSHGGLNEKLFF.

V usage is TRBV14 and J usage is TRBJ1-1; no definite D call. The CDR3 consists of 13 residues. V lost 4 bases to trimming and J lost 4 bases, with 10 bases between them. Germline CDR1 is SGHDN and CDR2 is FVKESK. CDR3 DNA: TGTGCCAGCAGCCCACGACGAGGCACTGAAGCTTTCTTT. Amino acids: CASSPRRGTEAFF.

This clone was counted once. This rearrangement joins TRBV2 to TRBJ2-2; D possibly corresponds to TRBD1 (6 bases). Germline lookup yields CDR1 SNHLY and CDR2 FYNNEI. The ends were cut back, 10 bases at V and 8 bases at J, with 23 bases in the middle. The length of the CDR3 is 15 residues. The CDR3 nucleotides are TGTGCCACCATCCCGACCGGGACACAAGGGGGGGAGCTGTTTTTT. This codes for CATIPTGTQGGELFF.

This clone was detected only a few times. J is TRBJ2-7 and V is TRBV19; a possible D gene is TRBD2 (6 bases). This CDR3 is 14 amino acids long. Germline V gene lookup returns CDR1 LNHDA and CDR2 SQIVND (reference sequence). The ends were cut back, 3 bases at V and 3 bases at J, with 12 bases in the middle. The chain's CDR3 is CASSMRGLDYEQYF. The DNA for the CDR3 is TGTGCCAGTAGTATGCGGGGTCTGGACTACGAGCAGTACTTC.

The table lists this clone with a count of one. V usage is TRBV4-1 and J usage is TRBJ2-1; 7 nucleotides align to TRBD2. The junction had 6 bases not matched to a gene; V was cut back by 6 bases and J by 4 bases. The germline V gene encodes CDR1 MGHRA and CDR2 YSYEKL. This CDR3 region has 14 residues. The CDR3 coding sequence is TGCGCCAGCAGGTCGATGCGGGGGTACAATGAGCAGTTCTTC. It codes for CASRSMRGYNEQFF.

This clone is a singleton in its sample. The V gene is TRBV6-4, the J gene TRBJ2-3; D not certain. From germline, CDR1 is MRHNA and CDR2 SNTAGT. The CDR3 extends over 16 amino acids. Deletions cut 6 bases from V and 0 bases from J, with 16 bases between. The CDR3: CASSLRGLPSTDTQYF. CDR3 in DNA: TGTGCCAGCAGCCTCCGAGGCCTTCCTAGCACAGATACGCAGTATTTT.

This clone came up once. The V gene is TRBV4-2, the J gene TRBJ2-1, with 14 bases that match TRBD2. The CDR3 covers 16 residues. J was trimmed by 9 bases and V by 2 bases; bases with no gene match: 6. Germline V gene data show CDR1 as LGHNA and CDR2 as YNFKEQ. The CDR3 loop reads CASSQLGLAGGSEQFF. CDR3 DNA: TGTGCCAGCAGCCAACTTGGACTAGCGGGAGGAAGTGAGCAGTTCTTC.

CDR3 region: CASSKSGTSYDDEQFF. The CDR3 nucleotides read TGTGCCAGCAGCAAATCCGGGACTAGTTATGATGACGAGCAGTTCTTC. This rearrangement joins TRBV2 to TRBJ2-1, with TRBD2 identical over 8 bases. With 6 bases clipped from V and 10 bases from J, the junction kept 17 bases outside the gene matches. CDR1 is SNHLY, CDR2 FYNNEI, per germline. The CDR3 covers 16 residues.

The J gene is TRBJ2-7, the V gene TRBV7-2; 11 bases are a match to TRBD2. The ends lost 5 bases at V and 2 bases at J; junction bases unmatched: 5. Germline values: CDR1 SGHTA, CDR2 FQGNSA. The CDR3 contains 15 residues. This CDR3 is CASSPVLAGAYEQYF. The CDR3 region has the DNA TGTGCCAGCAGCCCGGTACTAGCGGGGGCCTACGAGCAGTACTTC.

J is TRBJ2-2 and V is TRBV7-2; 10 nucleotides agree with TRBD2. The length of the CDR3 is 18 residues. Trimming took 1 base from V and 4 from J; bases not matched to a gene: 9. Germline-derived CDR1 and CDR2 are SGHTA and FQGNSA. The CDR3, as DNA: TGTGCCAGCAGCTTAGGAGGTCCTAGCGGGGGCGGCACCGGGGAGCTGTTTTTT. Its translation: CASSLGGPSGGGTGELFF.

The chain uses TRBV7-6 and TRBJ1-5; D unclear. Trimming removed 1 base at V and 4 bases at J, with 5 bases between. Germline CDR1 SGHVS, CDR2 FNYEAQ. The CDR3 is made up of 13 amino acids. This CDR3 is CASSLGENQPQHF. The DNA of the CDR3 is TGTGCCAGCAGCTTAGGAGAGAATCAGCCCCAGCATTTT.

The rearrangement links TRBV10-3 to TRBJ1-1; the D gene is possibly TRBD1 (6 bases). CDR3 size: 15 residues. CDR1 is ENHRY, CDR2 SYGVKD, per germline. The germline V and J ends were trimmed by 6 bases and 1 base, with 15 bases remaining between them. The DNA for the CDR3 is TGTGCCATCAGGAGACCCGGGACAACGAACACTGAAGCTTTCTTT. Its protein is CAIRRPGTTNTEAFF.

V gene TRBV25-1 combines with J gene TRBJ1-2; D might be TRBD1 (5 bases). CDR1 is MGHDK and CDR2 is SYGVNS in the germline V gene. Trimming removed 2 bases from V and 4 bases from J, with 5 bases in between. The CDR3 runs 12 residues. CDR3 amino acids: CASSEDSYGYTF. The CDR3, as DNA: TGTGCCAGCAGTGAAGACAGCTATGGCTACACCTTC.

In its sample, this clone was seen a few times. V usage is TRBV9 and J usage is TRBJ2-2; D is unclear. This CDR3 region has 17 residues. The germline gives CDR1 SGDLS, CDR2 YYNGEE. The V and J ends lost 0 bases and 1 base respectively, with 13 bases between them. This CDR3 reads CASSVAAGAMNTGELFF. The CDR3, as DNA: TGTGCCAGCAGCGTAGCTGCCGGAGCGATGAACACCGGGGAGCTGTTTTTT.

This clone was observed at least ten times. The J gene is TRBJ2-1, the V gene TRBV18; 7 bases fit TRBD1. The CDR3 runs 15 residues. Germline V gene data show CDR1 as KGHSH and CDR2 as LQKENI. With 4 bases clipped from V and 0 bases from J, the junction kept 3 bases outside the gene matches. The CDR3: CASSQGAFSYNEQFF. CDR3 sequence (DNA): TGTGCCAGCTCACAGGGGGCCTTCTCCTACAATGAGCAGTTCTTC.

This clone was detected once. The CDR3 loop reads CATLGVLNYGYTF. The CDR3 coding sequence is TGTGCCACCCTAGGGGTTCTTAACTATGGCTACACCTTC. J is TRBJ1-2 and V is TRBV19; perhaps TRBD1 as D (5 bases). Trimming removed 10 bases at V and 1 base at J, with 13 bases between. The germline V gene encodes CDR1 LNHDA and CDR2 SQIVND (reference sequence). This CDR3 region has 13 residues.

This chain connects TRBV14 to TRBJ2-7; tentative D call: TRBD2 (6 bases). V lost 6 bases and J lost 3, with 18 bases in between. CDR1 is SGHDN, CDR2 FVKESK, per germline. The CDR3 totals 15 residues. The CDR3 loop reads CASRYSGTGGYEQYF. DNA of the CDR3: TGTGCCAGCAGGTACTCCGGGACTGGAGGCTACGAGCAGTACTTC.

V gene TRBV6-2 or TRBV6-3 combines with J gene TRBJ2-3, with 11 bases lining up with TRBD2. V shed 5 bases and J 5 bases; nucleotides not matched to a gene: 12. The CDR3 consists of 17 residues. Germline V gene lookup returns CDR1 MNHEY and CDR2 SVGEGT. The CDR3 region has the DNA TGTGCCAGCAGTCTTAGCGGGGGGGTATTCGAGAGAGATACGCAGTATTTT. Translating it yields CASSLSGGVFERDTQYF.

The chain links TRBV2 to TRBJ1-4; D not certain. The germline CDR1 and CDR2 sequences are SNHLY and FYNNEI. The germline V and J ends were trimmed by 4 bases and 4 bases, with 4 bases remaining between them. The CDR3 has 12 residues. CDR3 loop: CASSGLNEKLFF. The CDR3 region has the DNA TGTGCCAGCAGTGGACTTAATGAAAAACTGTTTTTT.

This rearrangement joins TRBV11-2 to TRBJ2-5, with 8 positions matching TRBD1. Germline V gene data show CDR1 as SGHAT and CDR2 as FQNNGV. Unmatched junction bases numbered 8, after V lost 2 bases and J lost 6 bases. This CDR3 region has 15 residues. The CDR3 here is CASSLNRGYGKTQYF. The CDR3 DNA is TGTGCCAGCAGCTTAAACAGGGGGTATGGAAAGACCCAGTACTTC.

The chain has TRBV27 and TRBJ1-3; TRBD1 might be the D (6 bases). The CDR3 has 16 amino acids. V shed 6 bases and J shed 0 bases, with 15 bases lying between them. Germline loops: CDR1 MNHEY, CDR2 SMNVEV (reference sequence). CDR3 bases: TGTGCCAGCAGGCCAGTGGACAGCAGCTCTGGAAACACCATATATTTT. Amino acid sequence: CASRPVDSSSGNTIYF.

The J gene is TRBJ2-5, the V gene TRBV5-6, with a tentative D call TRBD1 (7 bases). Trimming left V 3 bases short and J 5 bases short, with 17 bases between. CDR3 length equals 15 residues. The germline V gene has CDR1 SGHDT and CDR2 YYEEEE. CDR3 nucleotide sequence: TGTGCCAGCAGCTCGGAGGGGGCGCCTCGGGAGACCCAGTACTTC. Protein product: CASSSEGAPRETQYF.

This clone was found a few times. The chain has TRBV21-1 and TRBJ2-3; the D call in the table, TRBD1, was not verified against the DNA. TRBV21-1 has pseudogene status. The CDR3 has 13 amino acids. CDR3 protein: CASSNYNTDTQYF. DNA of the CDR3: TGTGCCAGCAGCAATTACAACACAGATACGCAGTATTTT.